The subject of this entry is one T cell receptor (beta chain). At one of its ends the junction is not consistent with the germline gene, which may arise from a read error. The source of the sample is a study of tumor and adjacent non-tumor tissue in lung cancer. No cell sorting was done before RNA was extracted from the tissue. A modified ARM-PCR protocol with three rounds of nested PCR amplified TCRbeta. Each CDR3 protein is one row after TCRdb ran MiXCR on the multiplex PCR reads. The table lists around 210,000 distinct CDR3 sequences, around 70% of them singletons. The CDR3 has 16 amino acids. The germline V gene encodes CDR1 DFQATT and CDR2 SNEGSKA (reference sequence).

The V gene is TRBV20-1, the J gene TRBJ1-6; a possible D gene is TRBD1 (6 bases). The source of this sequence is a man in his 60s with non-small cell lung cancer. The sequencing sample was made of lung tumor tissue. The CDR3 region has the DNA TGCATTGCTAGAGTCTCGGGGGCGCCCCTTAACTCACCCCTCCACTTT. It specifies CIARVSGAPLNSPLHF.